Listed below are T cell receptor beta chains from one sample, sequenced in a study of CD8+ T cells in alopecia areata. Generated by immunoSEQ multiplex PCR, the TCRdb table keeps only in-frame clones and is missing some. The sample consists of some 220,000 clones, under 60% of them appearing once. Here the sequenced sample was CD4+ T cells sorted from blood, taken at week 4, from a patient treated with tofacitinib. The receptors originated from a human donor with alopecia areata. Each CDR3 is given with its conserved first and last residue. The D gene is left open where the match is weak. Not all rows give a size; the values are once, few, many and, for expanded clones, a class.

cdr3_aa,cdr3_nt,j_call,v_call,clone_size,d_call
CSVGTTRSYEQYF,TGCAGCGTCGGGACAACGAGGTCCTACGAGCAGTACTTC,TRBJ2-7,TRBV29-1,.,.
CASRPQGAKTEAFF,TGTGCCAGCAGGCCACAGGGGGCGAAGACTGAAGCTTTCTTT,TRBJ1-1,TRBV7-2,few,TRBD1
CASSPKGQMNTEAFF,TGTGCCAGCAGCCCAAAGGGACAGATGAACACTGAAGCTTTCTTT,TRBJ1-1,TRBV7-9,.,TRBD1
CASTQTGSTYGYTF,TGTGCCAGCACCCAGACTGGCAGCACCTATGGCTACACCTTC,TRBJ1-2,TRBV9,.,.
CASSPSQAVQETQYF,TGTGCCAGCAGCCCTTCACAGGCGGTACAAGAGACCCAGTACTTC,TRBJ2-5,TRBV9,.,.
CASSLTTGYTDTQYF,TGTGCCAGCAGCTTAACAACAGGTTACACAGATACGCAGTATTTT,TRBJ2-3,TRBV7-3,.,.
CSARNSEQYF,TGCAGCGCCAGAAACTCCGAGCAGTACTTC,TRBJ2-7,TRBV29-1,.,.
CATSGAGGLYGEQFF,TGTGCCACCAGCGGTGCGGGGGGGCTTTATGGTGAGCAGTTCTTC,TRBJ2-1,TRBV15,.,TRBD2
CAWSVGKGEKLFF,TGTGCCTGGAGTGTCGGGAAAGGTGAAAAACTGTTTTTT,TRBJ1-4,TRBV30,.,.
CASSLLPLATNEQFF,TGTGCCAGCAGCTTACTGCCACTAGCTACGAATGAGCAGTTCTTC,TRBJ2-1,TRBV11-2,.,.